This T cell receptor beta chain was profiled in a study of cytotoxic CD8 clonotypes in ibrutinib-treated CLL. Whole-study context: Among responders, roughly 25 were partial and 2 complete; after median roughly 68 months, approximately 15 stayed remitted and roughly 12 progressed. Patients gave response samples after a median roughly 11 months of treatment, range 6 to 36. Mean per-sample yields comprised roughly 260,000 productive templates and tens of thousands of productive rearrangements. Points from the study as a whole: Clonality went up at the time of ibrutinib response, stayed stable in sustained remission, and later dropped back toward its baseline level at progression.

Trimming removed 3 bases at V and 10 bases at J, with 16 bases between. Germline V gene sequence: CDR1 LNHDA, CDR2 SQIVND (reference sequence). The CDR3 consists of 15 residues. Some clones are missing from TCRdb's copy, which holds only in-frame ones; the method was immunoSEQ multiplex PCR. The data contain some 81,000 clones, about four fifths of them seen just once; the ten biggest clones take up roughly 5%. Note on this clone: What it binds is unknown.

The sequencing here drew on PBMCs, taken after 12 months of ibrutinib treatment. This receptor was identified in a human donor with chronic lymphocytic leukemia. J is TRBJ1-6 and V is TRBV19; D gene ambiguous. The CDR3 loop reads CASSIGADRWSPLHF. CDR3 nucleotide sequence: TGTGCCAGTAGTATCGGTGCCGACCGCTGGTCACCCCTCCACTTT.